Below are 3 T cell receptor beta chains sequenced from a single sample in a study of cytomegalovirus exposure and HLA in healthy donors. Researchers ran the PCR with 60 Vbeta and 13 Jbeta primers. Generated by immunoSEQ multiplex PCR, the TCRdb table keeps only in-frame clones and is missing some. The sample yields about 67,000 clones, 55% to 80% seen once. The specimen was PBMCs. Receptors originate from a woman in her twenties or thirties in good health and CMV-seronegative.

Worth noting for this clone: The junction and the germline gene differ at one end; a read error may be behind it. The rearrangement links TRBV6-1 to TRBJ1-2, with TRBD1 identical over 8 bases. Germline loops: CDR1 MNHNS, CDR2 SASEGT. The CDR3 loop spans 12 amino acids. The CDR3 DNA is TGTGCCAGCTCGAGACCAATGGAGACAGGGGTGTTC. This sequence encodes CASSRPMETGVF.

With regard to this clone: Compared with germline, one end of the junction differs, possibly owing to a read error. The rearrangement uses TRBV4-1 and TRBJ2-2; 8 nucleotides agree with TRBD1. Germline-derived CDR1 and CDR2 are MGHRA and YSYEKL. The CDR3 is made up of 15 amino acids. The CDR3 loop is CASSHRGANTGELFF. For the CDR3, the DNA is TGTGCCAGCAGCCACAGGGGGGCGAACACCGGGGAGCTGTTTTTT.

This clone came up many times. V and J are TRBV30 and TRBJ2-5; maybe TRBD1 (5 bases). The CDR3 extends over 13 amino acids. V lost 4 bases to trimming and J lost 1 base, with 10 bases between them. The germline V gene encodes CDR1 GTSNPN and CDR2 SVGIG (reference sequence). CDR3 DNA sequence: TGTGCCTGGACGGTCGACAGCCAAGAGACCCAGTACTTC. Translation gives CAWTVDSQETQYF.